This T cell receptor (beta chain) was observed in a study of blood T cell repertoires in COVID-19. Across the study: From T cells, B-cell-depleted T cells, or PBMCs came the material, which was cDNA or gDNA.

Germline V CDR1 and CDR2: SNHLY, FYNNEI. Trimming at V came to 9 bases and at J to 5 bases, leaving 11 bases not matched to a gene. The CDR3 loop spans 14 amino acids. As originally analysed: How many nucleated cells were present was estimated from reference gene primer amplification. TCRdb's table, derived via immunoSEQ multiplex PCR, lists solely in-frame clones and lacks some. That table gives V, J and clone size, and the DNA gave D and trimming. The data show more than 150,000 clones, with 70% to 85% seen just once and 5.5% to 7.5% held by the top ten. The sample was peripheral blood. The chain has TRBV2 and TRBJ2-7, with 9 nucleotides matching TRBD1. The sequence derives from a human donor in a cohort sampled during active COVID-19. Written as DNA, the CDR3 is TGTGCCAGTCTCTCCGGGACAGGGAGTAACGAGCAGTACTTC. It specifies CASLSGTGSNEQYF.